This T cell receptor (beta chain) appears in the sequencing data of a study of T cell responses to AZD1222 COVID-19 vaccine. Across the study: Combined were second doses at about 4 or about 12 weeks. Findings and limits, study-wide: No repertoire was sampled before or during the peak T cell response, only after it. Spike-specific TCR breadth and depth both grew after two AZD1222 doses.

Per the germline V gene, CDR1 is MNHNS and CDR2 is SASEGT. V dropped 2 bases and J dropped 4 bases, with 12 bases sitting between them. The CDR3 sequence is 15 residues long. Generated by immunoSEQ multiplex PCR, the TCRdb table keeps only in-frame clones and is missing some. Of roughly 120,000 clones in the sample, less than 90% were seen once. A word on this clone: Its antigen remains unidentified.

Sequences were derived from peripheral blood, sampled on day 0 of AZD1222 vaccination. The chain employs TRBV6-1 and TRBJ1-5; a weak D match, TRBD1 (6 bases). This clonotype was sampled from an adult in good health. CDR3: CASSERGSWNQPQHF. The CDR3 nucleotides are TGTGCCAGCAGTGAAAGGGGGAGTTGGAATCAGCCCCAGCATTTT.